This TCR beta chain was sequenced in a study of T cells in Graves' hyperthyroidism and ophthalmopathy. Germline V gene data show CDR1 as MNHGY and CDR2 as SVAAGI. CDR3 size: 16 residues. The trim removed 3 bases at V and 2 bases at J, leaving 6 bases unmatched. RNA transcripts were the template for amplifying TCR beta CDR3 regions. When the TCR CDR3 underwent first-round RT-PCR, the HTBI primer set was used. TCRdb redid the calling of the multiplex PCR reads with MiXCR, one entry per CDR3 protein. The sample comprises about 400,000 distinct CDR3 sequences, approximately 15% of which are singletons, and approximately 29% rests with the top ten.

The chain couples TRBV6-9 to TRBJ2-1, with 8 bases that match TRBD2. Sequencing input: blood. The TCR originated in a woman aged 25 to 45 with Graves' hyperthyroidism. The CDR3 region has the DNA TGTGCCAGCAGTTACGGGCGGGAGGCTCCCTACAATGAGCAGTTCTTC. It codes for CASSYGREAPYNEQFF.